This TCR beta chain was documented in a study of T cell changes during pregnancy in multiple sclerosis. Produced via immunoSEQ multiplex PCR; TCRdb's table is partial and in-frame only. The table includes tens of thousands of clones, under 95% detected once. This clone was seen a single time. Per the germline V gene, CDR1 is SEHNR and CDR2 is FQNEAQ (reference sequence). Trimming cost V 0 bases and J 6 bases, with 15 bases left between them. This CDR3 has 16 amino acids. The rearrangement uses TRBV7-9 and TRBJ1-5; D is unresolved. This receptor was identified in a female donor in good health, enrolled as a control in a pregnancy study. Here the sequenced sample was peripheral blood, taken in the first trimester of pregnancy. CDR3 DNA: TGTGCCAGCAGCTTAGCGCTGGGAGGGCTTGGTCAGCCCCAGCATTTT. This gives the protein CASSLALGGLGQPQHF.